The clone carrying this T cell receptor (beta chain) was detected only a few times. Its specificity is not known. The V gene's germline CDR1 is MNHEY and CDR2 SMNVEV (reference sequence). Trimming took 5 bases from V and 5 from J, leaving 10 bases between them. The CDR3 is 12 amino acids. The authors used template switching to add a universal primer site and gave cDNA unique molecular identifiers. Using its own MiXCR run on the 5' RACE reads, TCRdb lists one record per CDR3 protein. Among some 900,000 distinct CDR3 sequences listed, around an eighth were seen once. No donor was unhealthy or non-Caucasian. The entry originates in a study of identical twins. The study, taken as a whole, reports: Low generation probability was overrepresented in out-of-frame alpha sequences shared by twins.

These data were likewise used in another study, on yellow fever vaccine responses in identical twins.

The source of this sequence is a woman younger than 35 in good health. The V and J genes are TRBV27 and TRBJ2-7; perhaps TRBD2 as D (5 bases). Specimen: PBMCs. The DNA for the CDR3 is TGTGCCAGCAGTGGAAAGCGGCACGAGCAGTACTTC. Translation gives CASSGKRHEQYF.